Below, 31 T cell receptor beta chains from the same sample are listed, as sequenced in a study of T cells in Graves' hyperthyroidism and ophthalmopathy. Amplified TCR beta CDR3 regions derived from RNA transcripts. First-round RT-PCR targeting the TCR CDR3 was performed with the HTBI primer set. TCRdb re-analysed the multiplex PCR reads in MiXCR, keeping a single row per CDR3 protein. The sample records about 250,000 distinct CDR3 sequences, approximately 23% being singletons. Material: blood. These TCRs come from a woman in her thirties or forties with Graves' ophthalmopathy.

This clonotype was detected many times. This chain joins TRBV28 and TRBJ1-5; D unclear. V lost 5 bases, J lost 3 bases, and 11 bases lay in between. Per the germline V gene, CDR1 is MDHEN and CDR2 is SYDVKM. This CDR3 is built from 14 residues. Here the CDR3 DNA reads TGTGCCAGCAGTCTACAACAGATCAATCAGCCCCAGCATTTT. Translating gives CASSLQQINQPQHF.

The rearrangement uses TRBV12-3 or TRBV12-4 and TRBJ1-1; TRBD1 aligns across 7 bases. This CDR3 is 14 amino acids long. V dropped 8 bases and J dropped 4; count of bases not matched to a gene: 10. CDR3 region: CASSDGAGGTEAFF. In DNA, the CDR3 is TGTGCCAGCTCCGACGGGGCAGGGGGCACTGAAGCTTTCTTT.

This clonotype has just a few counts. The CDR3 here is CASSMMAAPDIQYF. The DNA of the CDR3 is TGTGCCAGTAGTATGATGGCTGCCCCGGACATTCAGTACTTC. This chain links TRBV19 with TRBJ2-4; unclear D gene. Germline values: CDR1 LNHDA, CDR2 SQIVND (reference sequence). The ends were cut back, 3 bases at V and 8 bases at J, with 14 bases in the middle. The CDR3 totals 14 residues.

The chain is built from TRBV6-1 and TRBJ1-1, with D possibly being TRBD1 (5 bases). The V and J ends lost 4 bases and 4 bases respectively, with 13 bases between them. In germline, CDR1 is MNHNS, CDR2 SASEGT. CDR3 length equals 14 residues. The chain's CDR3 is CASSASGFITEAFF. CDR3 bases: TGTGCCAGCAGTGCATCAGGGTTTATCACTGAAGCTTTCTTT.

This clonotype was picked up many times. The chain couples TRBV12-3 or TRBV12-4 to TRBJ1-5, with TRBD1 as a possible D gene (6 bases). There are 14 residues in the CDR3. V lost 6 bases and J 3 bases, leaving 12 bases between the germline ends. In DNA, the CDR3 is TGTGCCAGCAGCGCGGACAGACTCAATCAGCCCCAGCATTTT. Translation: CASSADRLNQPQHF.

This clonotype was detected ten times or more. The rearrangement joins TRBV12-3 or TRBV12-4 to TRBJ2-7; 7 bases align to TRBD1. V shed 2 bases and J 3 bases; nucleotides not matched to a gene: 4. This CDR3 contains 14 residues. The CDR3 DNA follows: TGTGCCAGCAGTTTAAGGGGGCCGGGCTACGAGCAGTACTTC. Amino acids: CASSLRGPGYEQYF.

This clonotype was detected many times. The rearrangement uses TRBV19 and TRBJ1-2; 8 bases align to TRBD1. V lost 1 base and J lost 2; bases outside the gene matches: 6. From germline, CDR1 is LNHDA and CDR2 SQIVND (reference sequence). The CDR3 runs to 16 residues. The CDR3 nucleotides read TGTGCCAGTAGTATAGTTCTCGGACAGGGAAACTATGGCTACACCTTC. It specifies CASSIVLGQGNYGYTF. Supplemented by reference TRBV19 and TRBJ1-2, the full variable domain reads DGGITQSPKYLFRKEGQNVTLSCEQNLNHDAMYWYRQDPGQGLRLIYYSQIVNDFQKGDIAEGYSVSREKKESFPLTVTSAQKNPTAFYLCASSIVLGQGNYGYTFGSGTRLTVV.

This clonotype was counted many times. CDR3 sequence: CASSARGAGGTETQYF. CDR3 sequence (DNA): TGTGCCAGCAGCGCCCGGGGAGCGGGAGGAACAGAGACCCAGTACTTC. This chain joins TRBV7-2 and TRBJ2-5; the match to TRBD2 covers 9 bases. Per the germline V gene, CDR1 is SGHTA and CDR2 is FQGNSA. The CDR3 consists of 16 residues. The J segment lost 4 bases and the V segment lost 5 bases, leaving 11 bases of the junction unmatched.

This clonotype came up many times. The chain carries TRBV20-1 and TRBJ2-7, with D perhaps matching TRBD2 (6 bases). V lost 3 bases, J lost 7 bases, and 16 bases lay in between. CDR1 is DFQATT and CDR2 is SNEGSKA in the germline V gene (reference sequence). The CDR3 length is 13 residues. The CDR3 reads CSASSKVRGEQYF. The CDR3 coding sequence is TGCAGTGCTAGTAGTAAAGTTCGGGGGGAGCAGTACTTC.

This clonotype has a count of ten or more. The rearrangement uses TRBV28 and TRBJ1-2; 7 bases fit TRBD1. The junction had 11 bases not matched to a gene; V was cut back by 6 bases and J by 4 bases. Germline CDR1 reads MDHEN; CDR2 reads SYDVKM. There are 15 residues in the CDR3. The CDR3 reads CASSQGRGTAYGYTF. As DNA, the CDR3 is TGTGCCAGCAGCCAAGGAAGGGGGACAGCCTATGGCTACACCTTC.

Comment on this clonotype: At one boundary the junction diverges from the germline segment, which might be a read error. The V and J genes are TRBV6-1 and TRBJ2-5; D tentatively reads TRBD1 or TRBD2 (7 bases each). Looked up from germline, CDR1 is MNHNS and CDR2 is SASEGT. This CDR3 region has 14 residues. The CDR3 region has the DNA TGTGCTAGCAGCGCGACAGGGAGGGAAGAGACCCAGTACTTC. Its translation: CASSATGREETQYF.

This clonotype was counted ten times or more. The V call is TRBV18, the J call TRBJ2-7; D is possibly TRBD1 (6 bases). The V gene lost 3 bases and the J gene lost 6 bases, with 12 bases spanning the gap. CDR3 size: 13 residues. Germline lookup yields CDR1 KGHSH and CDR2 LQKENI. The CDR3 sequence is CASSPRGQSEQYF. CDR3 nucleotide sequence: TGTGCCAGCTCACCCCGCGGACAGAGCGAGCAGTACTTC.

This clonotype has only one observation. The rearrangement uses TRBV12-3 or TRBV12-4 and TRBJ2-1; D not certain. Trimming left V 6 bases short and J 3 bases short, with 12 bases between. The CDR3 is 14 residues long. This CDR3 reads CASSTYKDYNEQFF. CDR3 coding DNA: TGTGCCAGCAGCACCTATAAGGACTACAATGAGCAGTTCTTC.

This clonotype was counted ten times or more. CDR3 sequence: CASSLRRQGYEQYF. The DNA of the CDR3 is TGCGCCAGCAGCCTGAGGAGACAGGGCTACGAGCAGTACTTC. The chain uses TRBV5-1 and TRBJ2-7; 7 bases agree with TRBD1. CDR1 SGHRS and CDR2 YFSETQ come from the germline V gene. Trimming took 4 bases from V and 3 from J; bases not matched to a gene: 7. CDR3 length equals 14 residues.

This clonotype was observed many times. The CDR3, as DNA: TGTGCCAGCAGCTTTACGAACCAAGAGACCCAGTACTTC. Its translation: CASSFTNQETQYF. The chain couples TRBV7-2 to TRBJ2-5, with D uncertain. The CDR3 contains 13 residues. The V and J ends lost 3 bases and 0 bases respectively, with 5 bases between them. The V gene's germline CDR1 is SGHTA and CDR2 FQGNSA.

The gene calls are TRBV12-3 or TRBV12-4 and TRBJ1-2; 8 nucleotides align to TRBD1. The CDR3 covers 13 residues. V shed 8 bases and J 4 bases; nucleotides not matched to a gene: 6. The chain's CDR3 is CASYQGAGYGYTF. CDR3 DNA: TGTGCCAGCTACCAGGGGGCCGGCTATGGCTACACCTTC.

To note about this clonotype: This may be a read error, as it is one base from a much larger clone. The conserved closing phenylalanine or tryptophan is absent in this CDR3, likely reflecting a read error. J is TRBJ2-2 and V is TRBV7-6; 7 nucleotides match TRBD1. The CDR3 runs to 17 residues. The trim removed 5 bases at V and 1 base at J, leaving 10 bases unmatched. Germline-derived CDR1 and CDR2 are SGHVS and FNYEAQ. The CDR3 region is CASSRPRQGQNTGELFI. The CDR3 DNA reads TGTGCCAGCAGCCGACCTAGACAGGGACAGAACACCGGGGAGCTGTTTATT.

This clonotype was seen at least ten times. The junction and the germline gene differ at one end; a read error may be behind it. J is TRBJ2-4 and V is TRBV5-1; possible D gene TRBD2, 5 bases. Per germline, CDR1 SGHRS and CDR2 YFSETQ. CDR3 length equals 16 residues. The CDR3 sequence: CASSLSENLAKDIQYF. In DNA, the CDR3 is TGCGCCAGCAGCTTGTCCGAAAATCTAGCCAAAGACATTCAGTACTTC.

The table lists this clonotype with many counts. The CDR3 sequence: CASSERSGLTGELFF. CDR3 nucleotide sequence: TGTGCCAGCAGTGAACGGAGCGGACTCACCGGGGAGCTGTTTTTT. The chain is built from TRBV6-1 and TRBJ2-2; TRBD2 is a possible D gene (5 bases). Looked up from germline, CDR1 is MNHNS and CDR2 is SASEGT. The V end lost 2 bases, the J end lost 4 bases, and 11 bases lay between the germline ends. The CDR3 extends over 15 amino acids.

This clonotype was observed a handful of times. This chain links TRBV6-5 with TRBJ1-5; 9 nucleotides align to TRBD1. The CDR3 runs 15 residues. Looked up from germline, CDR1 is MNHEY and CDR2 is SVGAGI. Trimming took 2 bases from V and 5 from J; bases not matched to a gene: 4. CDR3 loop: CASSYVTGGDQPQHF. The CDR3 region has the DNA TGTGCCAGCAGTTACGTGACAGGGGGAGATCAGCCCCAGCATTTT.

The chain carries TRBV6-2 or TRBV6-3 and TRBJ2-2, with D unclear. The V gene's germline CDR1 is MNHEY and CDR2 SVGEGT. The length of the CDR3 is 13 residues. The V end lost 7 bases, the J end lost 7 bases, and 13 bases lay between the germline ends. CDR3 protein: CASNLRPNGELFF. The CDR3 DNA follows: TGTGCCAGCAATTTGCGGCCAAACGGGGAGCTGTTTTTT.

This clonotype was picked up many times. The rearrangement uses TRBV12-3 or TRBV12-4 and TRBJ2-4; no firm D call. V was clipped by 8 bases and J by 0 bases, with 8 bases between them. The CDR3 extends over 13 amino acids. Here the CDR3 DNA reads TGTGCCAGCTCAGAACTAGCCAAAAACATTCAGTACTTC. Protein product: CASSELAKNIQYF.

In this sample, this clonotype turned up many times. The rearrangement uses TRBV5-6 and TRBJ2-7; 8 nucleotides align to TRBD1. The CDR3 contains 14 residues. In germline, CDR1 is SGHDT, CDR2 YYEEEE. V lost 3 bases, J lost 4 bases, and 6 bases stayed unmatched. This CDR3 reads CASSWWDRSYEQYF. The DNA of the CDR3 is TGTGCCAGCAGCTGGTGGGACAGGTCATACGAGCAGTACTTC. Full variable domain (outside the CDR3, taken from reference TRBV5-6 and TRBJ2-7): DAGVTQSPTHLIKTRGQQVTLRCSPKSGHDTVSWYQQALGQGPQFIFQYYEEEERQRGNFPDRFSGHQFPNYSSELNVNALLLGDSALYLCASSWWDRSYEQYFGPGTRLTVT.

This clonotype came up many times. The CDR3 sequence is CASSQGLRQGQETQYF. In DNA form, the CDR3 reads TGTGCCAGCAGCCAAGGACTACGACAGGGACAAGAGACCCAGTACTTC. The chain carries TRBV4-2 and TRBJ2-5, with TRBD1 identical over 7 bases. Trimming took 1 base from V and 2 from J; bases not matched to a gene: 7. The CDR3 loop spans 16 amino acids. Looked up from germline, CDR1 is LGHNA and CDR2 is YNFKEQ.

This clonotype has a count of ten or more. The chain links TRBV7-2 to TRBJ2-2; no definite D call. Deletions cut 6 bases from V and 6 bases from J, with 5 bases between. The CDR3 has 11 amino acids. Per the germline V gene, CDR1 is SGHTA and CDR2 is FQGNSA. CDR3 in DNA: TGTGCCAGCAGGGTGGCCGGGGAGCTGTTTTTT. It translates to CASRVAGELFF.

This clonotype was found many times. V usage is TRBV4-1 and J usage is TRBJ1-2, with D unclear. The CDR3 spans 14 residues. The germline gives CDR1 MGHRA, CDR2 YSYEKL. Trimming cost V 1 base and J 0 bases, with 6 bases left between them. The CDR3 here is CASSQVLANYGYTF. In DNA, the CDR3 is TGCGCCAGCAGCCAAGTCTTAGCTAACTATGGCTACACCTTC.

This clonotype was found many times. The rearrangement joins TRBV6-1 to TRBJ2-7; D is perhaps TRBD2 (5 bases). Looked up from germline, CDR1 is MNHNS and CDR2 is SASEGT. The V gene lost 8 bases and the J gene lost 2 bases, with 16 bases spanning the gap. This CDR3 has 14 amino acids. In DNA form, the CDR3 reads TGTGCCAGCGAGGTGAAGCGGAAGGCCTACGAGCAGTACTTC. Protein product: CASEVKRKAYEQYF.

This clonotype was recorded at least ten times. The rearrangement uses TRBV5-1 and TRBJ1-5; D gene ambiguous. Trimming removed 0 bases from V and 7 bases from J, with 11 bases in between. There are 14 residues in the CDR3. Germline CDR1 and CDR2: SGHRS and YFSETQ. The CDR3 DNA is TGCGCCAGCAGCTTGGTGTCCGGAGGGCAGCCCCAGCATTTT. Protein sequence: CASSLVSGGQPQHF. Based on the CDR3 plus reference TRBV5-1 and TRBJ1-5, the full variable domain is KAGVTQTPRYLIKTRGQQVTLSCSPISGHRSVSWYQQTPGQGLQFLFEYFSETQRNKGNFPGRFSGRQFSNSRSEMNVSTLELGDSALYLCASSLVSGGQPQHFGDGTRLSIL.

This clonotype was detected many times. V is TRBV27 and J is TRBJ1-2; perhaps TRBD1 as D (6 bases). CDR3 length equals 14 residues. The V end was cut by 4 bases, the J end by 4 bases, with 13 bases between. Germline V lookup: CDR1 MNHEY, CDR2 SMNVEV (reference sequence). Written as DNA, the CDR3 is TGTGCCAGCAGTTGGAACGGACAGCCCTATGGCTACACCTTC. It is translated as CASSWNGQPYGYTF.

This clonotype was seen only a few times. The gene calls are TRBV19 and TRBJ2-7; the D is unclear. Germline V gene lookup returns CDR1 LNHDA and CDR2 SQIVND (reference sequence). CDR3 length equals 16 residues. V gave up 5 bases and J gave up 2 bases, with 19 bases separating them. The CDR3, as DNA: TGTGCCAGTAGTTCGCCTAGGACCGGTGATACCTACGAGCAGTACTTC. The encoded protein is CASSSPRTGDTYEQYF.

The rearrangement joins TRBV24-1 to TRBJ1-2; D remains ambiguous. Germline values: CDR1 KGHDR, CDR2 SFDVKD. This CDR3 region has 13 residues. The V gene lost 6 bases and the J gene lost 4 bases, with 11 bases spanning the gap. CDR3 in amino acids: CATSYSRGYGYTF. The DNA of the CDR3 is TGTGCCACCAGTTACTCGAGAGGCTATGGCTACACCTTC.